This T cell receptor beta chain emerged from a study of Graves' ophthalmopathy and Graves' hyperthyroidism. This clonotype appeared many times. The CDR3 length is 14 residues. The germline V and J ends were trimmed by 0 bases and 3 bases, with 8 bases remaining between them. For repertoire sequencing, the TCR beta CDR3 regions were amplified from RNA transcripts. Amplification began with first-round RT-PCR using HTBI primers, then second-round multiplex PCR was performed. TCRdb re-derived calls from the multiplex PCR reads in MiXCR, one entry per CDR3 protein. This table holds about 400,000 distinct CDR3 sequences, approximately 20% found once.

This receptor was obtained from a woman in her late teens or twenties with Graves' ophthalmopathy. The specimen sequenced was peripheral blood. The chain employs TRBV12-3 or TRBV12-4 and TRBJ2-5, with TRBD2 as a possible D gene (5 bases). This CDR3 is CASSLASAEETQYF. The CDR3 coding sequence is TGTGCCAGCAGTTTAGCTAGCGCCGAAGAGACCCAGTACTTC.